This passage covers 28 T cell receptor beta chains from one sample sequenced in a study of blood T cell repertoires in COVID-19. TCRdb's table, derived via immunoSEQ multiplex PCR, lists solely in-frame clones and lacks some. The data hold roughly 130,000 clones, with almost 85% observed a single time. What was sequenced was peripheral blood. The receptors were gathered from a woman in her 30s who had recovered from COVID-19.

The gene calls are TRBV29-1 and TRBJ2-5; D remains unclear. This CDR3 region has 12 residues. Trimming stripped 3 bases from V and 0 bases from J, with 5 bases between. Looked up from germline, CDR1 is SQVTM and CDR2 is ANQGSEA. The DNA of the CDR3 is TGCAGCGTTGAGAACAACCAAGAGACCCAGTACTTC. Its protein is CSVENNQETQYF.

The chain is built from TRBV19 and TRBJ2-1; TRBD2 agrees at 13 bases. Germline-derived CDR1 and CDR2 are LNHDA and SQIVND (reference sequence). Unmatched junction bases numbered 6, after V lost 9 bases and J lost 7 bases. The CDR3 is 14 amino acids. The CDR3, as DNA: TGTGCCAGCGGACTAGCGGGAGTAGGTAATGAGCAGTTCTTC. This codes for CASGLAGVGNEQFF.

V usage is TRBV6-5 and J usage is TRBJ1-1, with 10 bases lining up with TRBD1. The CDR3 is 12 residues long. V shed 6 bases, J shed 9 bases, and the junction held 4 bases outside the gene matches. Per germline, CDR1 MNHEY and CDR2 SVGAGI. DNA for the CDR3: TGTGCCAGCAGCGGGGACAGGGGCCAAGCTTTCTTT. Its protein is CASSGDRGQAFF.

This rearrangement joins TRBV5-4 to TRBJ2-1; TRBD1 matches at 9 bases. V gave up 4 bases and J gave up 5 bases; unmatched junction bases: 7. This CDR3 is built from 15 residues. The germline CDR1 and CDR2 sequences are SGHNT and YYREEE (reference sequence). CDR3 protein: CASSEGTGQDNEQFF. The CDR3 DNA is TGTGCCAGCAGCGAAGGGACAGGGCAAGACAATGAGCAGTTCTTC.

The rearrangement links TRBV9 to TRBJ2-1; 10 positions match TRBD2. The V segment lost 4 bases and the J segment 8 bases; nucleotides outside the gene matches: 9. This CDR3 is 15 amino acids long. Per germline, CDR1 SGDLS and CDR2 YYNGEE. The chain's CDR3 is CASSTESGGEDEQFF. The DNA of the CDR3 is TGTGCCAGCAGCACGGAAAGCGGGGGGGAGGATGAGCAGTTCTTC.

The chain uses TRBV15 and TRBJ1-5; TRBD1 matches 9 bases. The CDR3 is 18 amino acids. The V gene's germline CDR1 is LNHNV and CDR2 YYDKDF (reference sequence). The V and J ends lost 1 base and 0 bases, in that order; junction bases with no gene match: 7. The CDR3, as DNA: TGTGCCACCAGCAGAGTAGGACAGGGGAGGTTTAGCAATCAGCCCCAGCATTTT. Its translation: CATSRVGQGRFSNQPQHF.

The V call is TRBV7-2, the J call TRBJ2-2, with 9 bases aligning to TRBD2. V lost 2 bases and J lost 0; bases outside the gene matches: 7. Germline V gene data show CDR1 as SGHTA and CDR2 as FQGNSA. The CDR3 runs 18 residues. Written as DNA, the CDR3 is TGTGCCAGCAGCTTAAGAGTTAGCGGGGGATCGAACACCGGGGAGCTGTTTTTT. This translates into CASSLRVSGGSNTGELFF.

The chain uses TRBV12-3 or TRBV12-4 and TRBJ2-1, with D tentatively TRBD2 (6 bases). This CDR3 region has 12 residues. V lost 10 bases, J lost 4 bases, and 11 bases lay in between. CDR3 sequence: CATGRKYNEQFF. CDR3 DNA: TGTGCCACGGGGAGGAAGTACAATGAGCAGTTCTTC.

The genes are TRBV2 and TRBJ1-1; TRBD1 aligns across 8 bases. The CDR3 extends over 13 amino acids. CDR1 is SNHLY and CDR2 is FYNNEI in the germline V gene. V gave up 7 bases and J gave up 4 bases; unmatched junction bases: 5. For the CDR3, the DNA is TGTGCCAGCAAACAGGGGGTGGTCACTGAAGCTTTCTTT. Translated, it gives CASKQGVVTEAFF.

The CDR3 DNA reads TGTGCCAGCAGTCCCGACAGGAGCTCCTACGAGCAGTACTTC. Protein: CASSPDRSSYEQYF. The rearrangement joins TRBV6-5 to TRBJ2-7; D is possibly TRBD1 (6 bases). CDR3 size: 14 residues. Looked up from germline, CDR1 is MNHEY and CDR2 is SVGAGI. With 5 bases removed from V and 0 bases from J, the gap between germline ends came to 11 bases.

The chain uses TRBV7-8 and TRBJ2-7, with 10 bases identical to TRBD1. Germline trimming cut 4 bases from V and 3 bases from J; bases unmatched to any gene: 9. The V gene's germline CDR1 is SGHVS and CDR2 FQNEAQ. The CDR3 loop spans 16 amino acids. CDR3 protein: CASSWAGTGEGYEQYF. The CDR3, as DNA: TGTGCCAGCAGCTGGGCCGGGACAGGGGAAGGCTACGAGCAGTACTTC.

The chain carries TRBV6-1 and TRBJ1-2; possible D gene TRBD1, 6 bases. Germline V gives CDR1 MNHNS, CDR2 SASEGT. This CDR3 contains 16 residues. Trimming left V 1 base short and J 0 bases short, with 12 bases between. The DNA for the CDR3 is TGTGCCAGCAGTGAAGAAGGGGACAAAGCTAACTATGGCTACACCTTC. This gives the protein CASSEEGDKANYGYTF.

A few counts support this clone. V usage is TRBV19 and J usage is TRBJ1-5; the match to TRBD1 covers 7 bases. The CDR3 spans 16 residues. Trimming removed 8 bases from V and 4 bases from J; junction bases left unmatched: 14. Per the germline V gene, CDR1 is LNHDA and CDR2 is SQIVND (reference sequence). The CDR3: CASSPTRDRLNQPQHF. For the CDR3, the DNA is TGTGCCAGTTCTCCAACCCGGGACAGACTTAATCAGCCCCAGCATTTT.

The chain links TRBV3-1 (or the pseudogene TRBV3-2) to TRBJ2-1; TRBD2 might be the D (5 bases). This CDR3 region has 15 residues. The germline V and J ends were trimmed by 3 bases and 4 bases, with 13 bases remaining between them. In germline, CDR1 is LGHDT, CDR2 YNNKEL (reference sequence). In nucleotides, the CDR3 is TGTGCCAGCAGCCACCTCCGGACTTCTTACAATGAGCAGTTCTTC. This codes for CASSHLRTSYNEQFF.

The chain combines TRBV5-1 with TRBJ2-6, with TRBD1 as a possible D gene (7 bases). The CDR3 runs to 18 residues. V shed 4 bases and J shed 0 bases, with 17 bases lying between them. Germline CDR1 is SGHRS and CDR2 is YFSETQ. CDR3 DNA sequence: TGCGCCAGCAGCCCACAGGGGCCCGGGGGCTCTGGGGCCAACGTCCTGACTTTC. This encodes CASSPQGPGGSGANVLTF.

This rearrangement joins TRBV5-6 to TRBJ2-7, with 8 bases that match TRBD1. J gave up 3 bases and V 4 bases, and 9 bases lay outside the gene matches. Per the germline V gene, CDR1 is SGHDT and CDR2 is YYEEEE. The CDR3 is made up of 15 amino acids. The CDR3 loop reads CASSRNPGTGYEQYF. The CDR3 DNA follows: TGTGCCAGCAGCCGAAATCCCGGGACAGGCTACGAGCAGTACTTC.

This chain uses TRBV11-1 with TRBJ2-7, with 8 bases aligning to TRBD2. Germline CDR1 and CDR2: SGHAT and FQDESV (reference sequence). With V trimmed by 5 bases and J by 3 bases, 9 bases remained unmatched. There are 15 residues in the CDR3. The CDR3: CASSPLRGVGYEQYF. The CDR3 DNA is TGTGCCAGCAGCCCTTTGCGGGGGGTTGGCTACGAGCAGTACTTC.

This clone was observed a handful of times. CDR3 sequence (DNA): TGTGCCAGTAGTCCGGGAGGAGTTGTGAGCAATCAGCCCCAGCATTTT. Residues: CASSPGGVVSNQPQHF. This chain uses TRBV19 with TRBJ1-5, with D hard to call. Germline assignment: CDR1 LNHDA and CDR2 SQIVND (reference sequence). The CDR3 sequence is 16 residues long. The germline V and J ends were trimmed by 5 bases and 1 base, with 15 bases remaining between them.

V usage is TRBV5-1 and J usage is TRBJ1-6; 9 bases match TRBD1. The CDR3 loop spans 17 amino acids. Germline CDR1 is SGHRS and CDR2 is YFSETQ. The ends lost 4 bases at V and 3 bases at J; junction bases unmatched: 8. CDR3 in DNA: TGCGCCAGCAGCATGGGGACAGGGAACCTCTATAATTCACCCCTCCACTTT. Its protein product is CASSMGTGNLYNSPLHF.

V gene TRBV24-1 combines with J gene TRBJ2-7, with 13 bases matching TRBD2. Looked up from germline, CDR1 is KGHDR and CDR2 is SFDVKD. The CDR3 is 18 amino acids. J lost 5 bases, V lost 3 bases, and 12 bases had no gene match. The CDR3 sequence is CATSDPGLAGRERHEQYF. In nucleotides, the CDR3 is TGTGCCACCAGTGATCCGGGACTAGCGGGGAGGGAACGACACGAGCAGTACTTC.

This clone has only a few counts. V usage is TRBV25-1 and J usage is TRBJ2-7; 7 nucleotides align to TRBD1. The junction had 13 bases not matched to a gene; V was cut back by 7 bases and J by 1 base. Germline CDR1 reads MGHDK; CDR2 reads SYGVNS. This CDR3 is 16 amino acids long. The CDR3 DNA follows: TGTGCCAGCACCATCGCCCGAAGACAGGGATCCTACGAGCAGTACTTC. Protein sequence: CASTIARRQGSYEQYF.

The gene calls are TRBV2 and TRBJ1-2; 7 bases line up with TRBD1. Germline values: CDR1 SNHLY, CDR2 FYNNEI. This CDR3 is 14 amino acids long. Losses at the gene ends were 6 bases for V and 3 bases for J; bases not matched to a gene: 7. CDR3 in DNA: TGTGCCAGCAGGGGACAGCCACGGGACTATGGCTACACCTTC. This sequence encodes CASRGQPRDYGYTF.

This clone was recorded only once. The CDR3 is CATSRDRGAEQYF. The CDR3 DNA reads as TGTGCCACCAGCAGAGATCGGGGGGCCGAGCAGTACTTC. The gene calls are TRBV15 and TRBJ2-7; D is perhaps TRBD2 (7 bases). V dropped 0 bases and J dropped 6 bases, with 9 bases sitting between them. Germline CDR1 and CDR2: LNHNV and YYDKDF (reference sequence). The CDR3 has 13 residues.

The V and J genes are TRBV11-2 and TRBJ2-1, with D maybe TRBD1 (7 bases). The V end was cut by 5 bases, the J end by 2 bases, with 16 bases between. From germline, CDR1 is SGHAT and CDR2 FQNNGV. This CDR3 contains 16 residues. This chain's CDR3 is CASSPLRGRTYNEQFF. The DNA of the CDR3 is TGTGCCAGCAGCCCTCTCAGGGGGAGGACCTACAATGAGCAGTTCTTC.

The chain employs TRBV6-5 and TRBJ1-1; 9 bases are a match to TRBD1. V gave up 3 bases and J gave up 2 bases; unmatched junction bases: 4. Germline V lookup: CDR1 MNHEY, CDR2 SVGAGI. The CDR3 contains 15 residues. CDR3 in amino acids: CASSYSGQGNTEAFF. In DNA form, the CDR3 reads TGTGCCAGCAGTTATTCGGGACAGGGCAACACTGAAGCTTTCTTT.

The chain carries TRBV6-1 and TRBJ2-5; D is perhaps TRBD2 (5 bases). CDR1 and CDR2 from the germline V gene are MNHNS and SASEGT. There are 15 residues in the CDR3. Trimming pared 3 bases from V and 2 bases from J, leaving 13 bases between. CDR3 nucleotide sequence: TGTGCCAGCAGTGAGGGCCTAGCTGTTCAAGAGACCCAGTACTTC. As protein: CASSEGLAVQETQYF.

The chain couples TRBV7-5 to TRBJ2-7; whether TRBD2, the table's D call, matches the DNA was not checked. TRBV7-5 is annotated as a pseudogene. The CDR3 sequence is 16 residues long. In DNA form, the CDR3 reads TGTGCCAGAAGCTTAGCCGGGGGGAGGGCGGCCTACGAGCAGTACTTC. Encoded protein: CARSLAGGRAAYEQYF.

The J gene is TRBJ2-1, the V gene TRBV7-2; 14 nucleotides match TRBD2. The CDR3 covers 15 residues. CDR1 is SGHTA and CDR2 is FQGNSA in the germline V gene. V lost 3 bases and J lost 9; bases outside the gene matches: 4. CDR3 sequence reads: CASSLEGTSGGEQFF. CDR3 nucleotide sequence: TGTGCCAGCAGCTTGGAAGGGACTAGCGGGGGTGAGCAGTTCTTC.